This T cell receptor (beta chain) was retrieved from a study of PD-1 blockade in classical Hodgkin lymphoma. Study outcomes and limitations: Exclusion was the outcome for patients who began nivolumab under 1 year after ASCT. There was a significant rise in CD4+ TCR diversity by C4D1, with no such rise for CD8+.

Produced via immunoSEQ multiplex PCR; TCRdb's table is partial and in-frame only. Of 2,000 to 2,500 clones listed, more than 70% are singletons. Every patient relapsed after autologous stem cell transplantation, and brentuximab vedotin exposure varied. This clone was detected only a few times. Its antigen is unidentified. Trimming removed 2 bases from V and 9 bases from J, with 11 bases in between. Germline loops: CDR1 MGHDK, CDR2 SYGVNS. The CDR3 length is 13 residues. This clonotype was obtained from a human donor with classical Hodgkin lymphoma. The sample here was peripheral blood mononuclear cells (PBMCs), taken at baseline. The rearrangement uses TRBV25-1 and TRBJ2-1; possibly TRBD1 for D (6 bases). This CDR3 is CASSETGLAEQFF. CDR3 nucleotides: TGTGCCAGCAGTGAAACAGGGTTGGCTGAGCAGTTCTTC.